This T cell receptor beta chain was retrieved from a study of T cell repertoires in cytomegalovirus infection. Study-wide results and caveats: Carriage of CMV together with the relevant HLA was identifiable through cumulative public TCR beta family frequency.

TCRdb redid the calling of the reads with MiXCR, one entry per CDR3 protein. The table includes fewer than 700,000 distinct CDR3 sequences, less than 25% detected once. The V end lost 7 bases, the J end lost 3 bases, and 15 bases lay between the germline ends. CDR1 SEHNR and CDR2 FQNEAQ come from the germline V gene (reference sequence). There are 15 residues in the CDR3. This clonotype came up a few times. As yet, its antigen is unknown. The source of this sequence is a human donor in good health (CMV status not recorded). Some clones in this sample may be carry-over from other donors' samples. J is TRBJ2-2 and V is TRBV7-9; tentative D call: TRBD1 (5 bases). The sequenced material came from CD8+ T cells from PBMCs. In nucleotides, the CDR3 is TGTGCCAGCAAGACGACCAGGGTGGACACCGGGGAGCTGTTTTTT. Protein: CASKTTRVDTGELFF.